These 5 T cell receptor beta chains share one sample of origin, sequenced in a study of cytomegalovirus exposure and HLA in healthy donors. The primer mix had 60 Vbeta and 13 Jbeta primers. Clones were read by immunoSEQ multiplex PCR, and TCRdb kept only the in-frame ones, dropping some. The repertoire includes around 150,000 clones, roughly 70% of them detected once, and about 2.7% sits in the top ten. Sequencing input: PBMCs. These receptors originate from a woman between 50 and 59 years old in good health and CMV-seropositive.

J is TRBJ1-5 and V is TRBV6-1; 7 nucleotides line up with TRBD1. The CDR3 covers 14 residues. The V segment lost 4 bases and the J segment 5 bases; nucleotides outside the gene matches: 5. Germline assignment: CDR1 MNHNS and CDR2 SASEGT. The CDR3, as DNA: TGTGCCAGCAGTGGGGACAGCGCTTATCAGCCCCAGCATTTT. Translating it yields CASSGDSAYQPQHF.

The chain is built from TRBV29-1 and TRBJ1-1; 11 nucleotides match TRBD1. CDR1 is SQVTM and CDR2 is ANQGSEA in the germline V gene. This CDR3 has 13 residues. V was clipped by 7 bases and J by 3 bases; unmatched bases: 4. The DNA of the CDR3 is TGCAGCGCCTGGGACAGGGGGTACACTGAAGCTTTCTTT. This gives the protein CSAWDRGYTEAFF.

The CDR3 DNA follows: TGTGCCAGCAGCACCCCCGGGACAGGGGCTATCGGCTACACCTTC. Its translation: CASSTPGTGAIGYTF. This chain connects TRBV9 to TRBJ1-2; 10 bases align to TRBD1. The V gene end was trimmed by 4 bases and the J gene end by 8 bases; junction bases not matched to a gene: 11. The germline V gene has CDR1 SGDLS and CDR2 YYNGEE. CDR3 size: 15 residues.

The chain recombines TRBV6-6 with TRBJ1-1, with TRBD1 as a possible D gene (5 bases). Per germline, CDR1 MNHNY and CDR2 SVGAGI (reference sequence). V dropped 5 bases and J dropped 1 base, with 8 bases sitting between them. The CDR3 sequence is 13 residues long. The CDR3 sequence is CASSPGGNTEAFF. In DNA form, the CDR3 reads TGTGCCAGCAGTCCCGGGGGGAACACTGAAGCTTTCTTT.

This rearrangement joins TRBV18 to TRBJ2-3; 13 bases fit TRBD2. Germline CDR1 KGHSH, CDR2 LQKENI. This CDR3 has 20 amino acids. The trim removed 0 bases at V and 0 bases at J, leaving 9 bases unmatched. The CDR3 reads CASSPPLRLAGGASTDTQYF. The CDR3 DNA sequence: TGTGCCAGCTCACCACCGTTGCGACTAGCGGGAGGTGCTAGCACAGATACGCAGTATTTT.